This T cell receptor beta chain is drawn from a study of blood T cell repertoires in COVID-19. On the study more broadly: Specimens from acute and convalescent COVID-19 originated in the United States, Italy and Spain. Sources were T cells, B-cell-depleted T cells, or PBMCs; the material itself was cDNA or gDNA.

V lost 5 bases to trimming and J lost 3 bases, with 17 bases between them. The CDR3 is made up of 17 amino acids. Germline V gives CDR1 SGHVS, CDR2 FQNEAQ. This clone was detected a few times. Methods used by the authors: Cell counts per sample came from amplifying reference gene primers. Libraries were prepared by immunoSEQ multiplex PCR; TCRdb keeps only in-frame clonotypes and omits some of them. That table supplies the V and J calls and clone size; D and trimming were determined from the DNA. This table has 350,000 to 500,000 clones, roughly 90% appearing once. Seattle enrolled patients during active infection and tracked them longitudinally.

This chain uses TRBV7-8 with TRBJ1-6, with a weak D call TRBD1 (6 bases). This sequence was found in a man between 18 and 29 years old with COVID-19, enrolled during active disease. Source material: peripheral blood. The DNA of the CDR3 is TGTGCCAGCAGCCAGGCAGGGGCCAGGGACTATAATTCACCCCTCCACTTT. It codes for CASSQAGARDYNSPLHF.